This entry lists 6 T cell receptor beta chains sequenced from one sample in a study of blood T cell repertoires in COVID-19. TCRdb keeps only in-frame clones here, not all; method: immunoSEQ multiplex PCR. The table shows around 330,000 clones, with over 75% occurring only once. The sequenced sample consisted of peripheral blood. These receptors originate from a woman between 45 and 60 years old with active or convalescent COVID-19.

The V and J genes are TRBV5-4 and TRBJ2-7, with 7 nucleotides matching TRBD1. This CDR3 contains 12 residues. The germline V gene encodes CDR1 SGHNT and CDR2 YYREEE (reference sequence). V was pared by 3 bases and J by 3 bases, with 0 bases of the junction left unmatched. The CDR3 spells CASSWDSYEQYF. The CDR3 region has the DNA TGTGCCAGCAGCTGGGACAGCTACGAGCAGTACTTC.

The J gene is TRBJ1-1, the V gene TRBV5-1; no definite D call. Germline V CDR1 and CDR2: SGHRS, YFSETQ. The CDR3 covers 15 residues. V was clipped by 3 bases and J by 1 base, with 13 bases between them. In nucleotides, the CDR3 is TGCGCCAGCAGCTCGCCGAGGCGCCCGAACACTGAAGCTTTCTTT. This sequence encodes CASSSPRRPNTEAFF.

This chain uses TRBV18 with TRBJ2-7, with 7 bases that match TRBD1. V gave up 4 bases and J gave up 3 bases; unmatched junction bases: 3. The germline gives CDR1 KGHSH, CDR2 LQKENI. The CDR3 has 13 residues. The chain's CDR3 is CASSQGAGYEQYF. The DNA for the CDR3 is TGTGCCAGCTCACAGGGGGCAGGCTACGAGCAGTACTTC. Variable domain in full (rest from reference TRBV18 and TRBJ2-7): NAGVMQNPRHLVRRRGQEARLRCSPMKGHSHVYWYRQLPEEGLKFMVYLQKENIIDESGMPKERFSAEFPKEGPSILRIQQVVRGDSAAYFCASSQGAGYEQYFGPGTRLTVT.

This chain links TRBV27 with TRBJ1-1; D might be TRBD1 (5 bases). V lost 2 bases and J lost 5, with 15 bases in between. CDR1 is MNHEY, CDR2 SMNVEV, per germline (reference sequence). The CDR3 spans 15 residues. The CDR3 loop is CASSLGGGFRTEAFF. Written as DNA, the CDR3 is TGTGCCAGCAGTTTAGGCGGGGGGTTTCGGACTGAAGCTTTCTTT.

The chain couples TRBV5-4 to TRBJ2-7; TRBD2 might be the D (6 bases). Trimming removed 4 bases at V and 0 bases at J, with 17 bases between. Germline V CDR1 and CDR2: SGHNT, YYREEE (reference sequence). The CDR3 spans 16 residues. The CDR3 loop is CASSIFSGGPSYEQYF. The DNA of the CDR3 is TGTGCCAGCAGCATATTTAGTGGAGGGCCCTCCTACGAGCAGTACTTC.

This clone was recorded once. The chain has TRBV4-2 and TRBJ2-1; D might be TRBD2 (5 bases). The CDR3 consists of 16 residues. In germline, CDR1 is LGHNA, CDR2 YNFKEQ. V dropped 1 base and J dropped 4 bases, with 14 bases sitting between them. CDR3 coding DNA: TGTGCCAGCAGCCAAGGTGAGGACTTTACTTACAATGAGCAGTTCTTC. This translates into CASSQGEDFTYNEQFF.